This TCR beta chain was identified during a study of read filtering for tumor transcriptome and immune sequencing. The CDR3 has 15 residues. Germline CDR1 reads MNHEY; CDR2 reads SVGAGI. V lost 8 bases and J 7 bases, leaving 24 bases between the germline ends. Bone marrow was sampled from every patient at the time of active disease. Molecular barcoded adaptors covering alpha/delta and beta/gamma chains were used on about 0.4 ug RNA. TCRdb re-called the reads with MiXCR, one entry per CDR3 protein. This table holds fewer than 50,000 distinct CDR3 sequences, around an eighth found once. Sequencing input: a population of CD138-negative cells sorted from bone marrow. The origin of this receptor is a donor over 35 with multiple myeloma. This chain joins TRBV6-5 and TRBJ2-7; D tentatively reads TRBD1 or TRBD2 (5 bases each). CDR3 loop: CASQLQGSASCEQYF. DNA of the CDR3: TGTGCCAGCCAGCTCCAGGGTAGCGCCTCCTGTGAGCAGTACTTC.